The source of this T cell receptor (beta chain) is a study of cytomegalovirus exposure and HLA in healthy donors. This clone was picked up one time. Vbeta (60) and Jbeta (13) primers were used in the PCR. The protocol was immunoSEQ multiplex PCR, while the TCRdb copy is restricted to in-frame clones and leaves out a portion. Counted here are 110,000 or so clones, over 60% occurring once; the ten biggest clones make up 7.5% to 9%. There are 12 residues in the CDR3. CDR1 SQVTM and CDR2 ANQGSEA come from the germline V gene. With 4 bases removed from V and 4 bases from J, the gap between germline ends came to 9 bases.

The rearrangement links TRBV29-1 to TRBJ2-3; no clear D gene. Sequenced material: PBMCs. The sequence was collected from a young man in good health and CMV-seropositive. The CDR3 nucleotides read TGCAGCGTTGCTAGTTCCGCAGATACGCAGTATTTT. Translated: CSVASSADTQYF.